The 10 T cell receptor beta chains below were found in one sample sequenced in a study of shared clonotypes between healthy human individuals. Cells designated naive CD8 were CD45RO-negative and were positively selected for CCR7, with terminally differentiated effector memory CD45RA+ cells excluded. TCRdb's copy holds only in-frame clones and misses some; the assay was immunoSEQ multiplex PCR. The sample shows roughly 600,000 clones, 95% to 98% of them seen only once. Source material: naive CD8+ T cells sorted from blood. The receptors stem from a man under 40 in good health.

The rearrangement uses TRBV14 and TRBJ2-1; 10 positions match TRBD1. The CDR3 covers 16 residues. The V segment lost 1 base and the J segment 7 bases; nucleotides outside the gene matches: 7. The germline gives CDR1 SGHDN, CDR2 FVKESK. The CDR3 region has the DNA TGTGCCAGCAGCCAAGGTCCGGGACAGGGGAATAATGAGCAGTTCTTC. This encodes CASSQGPGQGNNEQFF.

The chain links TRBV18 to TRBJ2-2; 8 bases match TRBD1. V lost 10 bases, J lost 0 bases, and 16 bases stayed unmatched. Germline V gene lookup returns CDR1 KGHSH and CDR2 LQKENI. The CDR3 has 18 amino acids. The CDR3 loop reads CATRDPGGITANTGELFF. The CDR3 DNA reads TGTGCCACCCGAGACCCAGGGGGCATAACCGCGAACACCGGGGAGCTGTTTTTT.

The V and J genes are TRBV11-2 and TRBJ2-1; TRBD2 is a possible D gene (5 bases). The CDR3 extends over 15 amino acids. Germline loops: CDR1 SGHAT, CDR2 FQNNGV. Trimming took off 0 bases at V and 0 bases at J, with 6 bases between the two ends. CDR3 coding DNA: TGTGCCAGCAGCTTAGATACTAGCTCCTACAATGAGCAGTTCTTC. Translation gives CASSLDTSSYNEQFF. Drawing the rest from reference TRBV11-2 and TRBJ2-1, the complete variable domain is EAGVAQSPRYKIIEKRQSVAFWCNPISGHATLYWYQQILGQGPKLLIQFQNNGVVDDSQLPKDRFSAERLKGVDSTLKIQPAKLEDSAVYLCASSLDTSSYNEQFFGPGTRLTVL.

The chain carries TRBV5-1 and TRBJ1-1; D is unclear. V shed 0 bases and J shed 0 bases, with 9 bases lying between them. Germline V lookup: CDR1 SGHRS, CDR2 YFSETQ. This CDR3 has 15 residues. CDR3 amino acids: CASSLERGMNTEAFF. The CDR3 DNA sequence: TGCGCCAGCAGCTTGGAACGGGGAATGAACACTGAAGCTTTCTTT.

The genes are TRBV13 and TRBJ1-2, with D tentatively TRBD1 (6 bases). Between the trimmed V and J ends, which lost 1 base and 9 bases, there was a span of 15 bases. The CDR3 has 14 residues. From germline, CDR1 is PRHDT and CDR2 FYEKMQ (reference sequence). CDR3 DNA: TGTGCCAGCAGCTTAGCACGACAGGATATGCGCTACACCTTC. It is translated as CASSLARQDMRYTF.

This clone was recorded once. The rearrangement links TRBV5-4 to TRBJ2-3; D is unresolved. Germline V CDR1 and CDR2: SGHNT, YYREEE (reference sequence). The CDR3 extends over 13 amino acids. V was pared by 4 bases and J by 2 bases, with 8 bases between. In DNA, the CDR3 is TGTGCCAGCAGCGAACACCACACAGATACGCAGTATTTT. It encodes CASSEHHTDTQYF.

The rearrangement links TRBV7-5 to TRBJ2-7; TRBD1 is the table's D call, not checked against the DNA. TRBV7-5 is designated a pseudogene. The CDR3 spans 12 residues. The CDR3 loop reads CVRMAPFNEQYF. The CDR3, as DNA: TGTGTCAGAATGGCCCCCTTTAACGAGCAGTACTTC.

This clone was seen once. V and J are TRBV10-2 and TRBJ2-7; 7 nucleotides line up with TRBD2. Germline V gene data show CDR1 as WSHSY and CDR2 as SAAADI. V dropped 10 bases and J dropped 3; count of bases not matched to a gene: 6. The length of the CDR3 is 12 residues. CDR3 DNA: TGCGCCATCAGGGACTACGACTACGAGCAGTACTTC. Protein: CAIRDYDYEQYF.

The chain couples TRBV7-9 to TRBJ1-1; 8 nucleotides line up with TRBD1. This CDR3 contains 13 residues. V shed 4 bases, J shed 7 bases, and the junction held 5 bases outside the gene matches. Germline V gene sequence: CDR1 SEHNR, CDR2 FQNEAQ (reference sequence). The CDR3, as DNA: TGTGCCAGCAGCTCAGGGGGCTTTGATGAAGCTTTCTTT. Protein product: CASSSGGFDEAFF.

The CDR3 here is CSVLGLAGVIGSYNEQFF. CDR3 nucleotides: TGCAGCGTTTTGGGACTAGCGGGAGTGATTGGCTCCTACAATGAGCAGTTCTTC. The V gene is TRBV29-1, the J gene TRBJ2-1; 14 bases match TRBD2. CDR1 is SQVTM, CDR2 ANQGSEA, per germline. The CDR3 totals 18 residues. With 5 bases clipped from V and 0 bases from J, the junction kept 9 bases outside the gene matches.